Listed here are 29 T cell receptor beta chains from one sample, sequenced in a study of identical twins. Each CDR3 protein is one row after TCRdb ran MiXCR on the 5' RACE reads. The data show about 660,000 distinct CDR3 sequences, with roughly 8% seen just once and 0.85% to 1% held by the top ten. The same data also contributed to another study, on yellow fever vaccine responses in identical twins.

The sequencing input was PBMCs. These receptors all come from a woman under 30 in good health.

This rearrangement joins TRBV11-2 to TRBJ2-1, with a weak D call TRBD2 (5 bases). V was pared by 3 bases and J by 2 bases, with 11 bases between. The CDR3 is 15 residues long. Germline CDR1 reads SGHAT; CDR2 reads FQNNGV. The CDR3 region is CASSFGVSPYNEQFF. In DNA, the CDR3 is TGTGCCAGCAGCTTCGGGGTCTCCCCCTACAATGAGCAGTTCTTC.

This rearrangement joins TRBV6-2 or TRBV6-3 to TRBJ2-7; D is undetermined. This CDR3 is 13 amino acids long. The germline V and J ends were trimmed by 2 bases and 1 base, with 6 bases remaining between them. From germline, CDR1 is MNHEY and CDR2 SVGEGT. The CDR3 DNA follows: TGTGCCAGCAGTTACCCGCAGTCCTACGAGCAGTACTTC. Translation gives CASSYPQSYEQYF.

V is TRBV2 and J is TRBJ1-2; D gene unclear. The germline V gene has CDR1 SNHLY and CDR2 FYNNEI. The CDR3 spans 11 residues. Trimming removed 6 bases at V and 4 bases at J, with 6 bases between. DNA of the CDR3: TGTGCCAGCAGGAGTAGCTATGGCTACACCTTC. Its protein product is CASRSSYGYTF.

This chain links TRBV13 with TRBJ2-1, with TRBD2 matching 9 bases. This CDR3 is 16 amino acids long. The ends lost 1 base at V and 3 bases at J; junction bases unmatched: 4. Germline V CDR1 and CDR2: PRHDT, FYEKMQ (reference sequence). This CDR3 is CASSLVAGAIYNEQFF. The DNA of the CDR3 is TGTGCCAGCAGCTTAGTAGCGGGGGCGATCTACAATGAGCAGTTCTTC.

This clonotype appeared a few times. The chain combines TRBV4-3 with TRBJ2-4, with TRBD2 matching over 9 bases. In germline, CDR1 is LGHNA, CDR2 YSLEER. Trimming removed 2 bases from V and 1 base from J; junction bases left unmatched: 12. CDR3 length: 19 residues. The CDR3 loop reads CASSQLSGTSIGAKNIQYF. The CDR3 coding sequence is TGCGCCAGCAGCCAACTTTCCGGGACTAGCATTGGCGCCAAAAACATTCAGTACTTC.

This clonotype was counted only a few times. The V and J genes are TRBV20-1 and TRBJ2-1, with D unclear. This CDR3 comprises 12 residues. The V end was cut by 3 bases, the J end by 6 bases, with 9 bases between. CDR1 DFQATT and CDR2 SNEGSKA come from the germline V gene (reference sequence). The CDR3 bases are TGCAGTGCTAGGCTCGGCAGCAATGAGCAGTTCTTC. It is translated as CSARLGSNEQFF.

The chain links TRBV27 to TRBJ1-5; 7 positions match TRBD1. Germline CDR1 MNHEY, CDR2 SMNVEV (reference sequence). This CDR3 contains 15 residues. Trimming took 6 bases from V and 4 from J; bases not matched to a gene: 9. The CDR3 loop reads CASSTDRVGNQPQHF. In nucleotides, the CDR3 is TGTGCCAGCAGCACAGACAGGGTTGGGAATCAGCCCCAGCATTTT.

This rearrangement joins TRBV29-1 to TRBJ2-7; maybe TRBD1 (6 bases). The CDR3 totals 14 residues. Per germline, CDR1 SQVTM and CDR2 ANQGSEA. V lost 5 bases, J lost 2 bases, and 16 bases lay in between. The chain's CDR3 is CSVLQGRGTYEQYF. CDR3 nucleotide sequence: TGCAGCGTTTTACAGGGTAGGGGAACCTACGAGCAGTACTTC.

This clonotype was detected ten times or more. This CDR3 reads CASSLAGNEETQYF. The CDR3 coding sequence is TGCGCCAGCAGCTTGGCAGGAAACGAAGAGACCCAGTACTTC. V usage is TRBV5-1 and J usage is TRBJ2-5; D is unclear. Germline CDR1 SGHRS, CDR2 YFSETQ. This CDR3 comprises 14 residues. Trimming took 0 bases from V and 3 from J, leaving 9 bases between them.

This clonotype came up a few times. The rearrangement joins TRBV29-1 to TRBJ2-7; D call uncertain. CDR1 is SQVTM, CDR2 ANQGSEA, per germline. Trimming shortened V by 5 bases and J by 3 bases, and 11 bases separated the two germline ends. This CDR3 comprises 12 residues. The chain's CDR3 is CSVRQELYEQYF. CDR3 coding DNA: TGCAGCGTTCGGCAGGAACTCTACGAGCAGTACTTC.

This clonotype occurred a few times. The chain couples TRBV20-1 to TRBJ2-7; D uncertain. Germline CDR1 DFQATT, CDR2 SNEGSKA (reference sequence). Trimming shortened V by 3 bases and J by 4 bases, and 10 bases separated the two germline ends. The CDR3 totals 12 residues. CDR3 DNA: TGCAGTGCTAGCCCACAGACTTACGAGCAGTACTTC. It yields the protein CSASPQTYEQYF.

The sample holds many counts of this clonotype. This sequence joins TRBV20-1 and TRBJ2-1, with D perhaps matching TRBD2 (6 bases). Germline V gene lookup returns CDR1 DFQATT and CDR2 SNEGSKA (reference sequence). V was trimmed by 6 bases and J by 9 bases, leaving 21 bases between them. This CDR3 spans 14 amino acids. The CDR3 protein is CSATESSLASEQFF. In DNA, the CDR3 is TGCAGTGCCACAGAGAGTAGTCTAGCGAGTGAGCAGTTCTTC.

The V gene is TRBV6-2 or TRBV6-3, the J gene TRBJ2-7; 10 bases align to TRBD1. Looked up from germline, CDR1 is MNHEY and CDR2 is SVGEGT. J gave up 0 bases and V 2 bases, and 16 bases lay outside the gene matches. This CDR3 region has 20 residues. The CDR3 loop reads CASSYKGQGNSMIISYEQYF. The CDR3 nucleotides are TGTGCCAGCAGTTACAAGGGACAGGGGAACTCTATGATTATCTCCTACGAGCAGTACTTC.

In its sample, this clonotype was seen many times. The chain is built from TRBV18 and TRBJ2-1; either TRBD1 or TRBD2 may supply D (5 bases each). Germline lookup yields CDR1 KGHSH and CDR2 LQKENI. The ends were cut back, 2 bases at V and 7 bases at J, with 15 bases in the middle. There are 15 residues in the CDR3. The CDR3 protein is CASSPGFGWGNEQFF. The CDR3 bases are TGTGCCAGCTCACCAGGATTTGGCTGGGGGAATGAGCAGTTCTTC.

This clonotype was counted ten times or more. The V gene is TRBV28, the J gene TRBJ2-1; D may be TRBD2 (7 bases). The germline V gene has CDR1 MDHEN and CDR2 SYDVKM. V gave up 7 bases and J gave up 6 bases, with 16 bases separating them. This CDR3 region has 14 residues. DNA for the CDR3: TGTGCCAGCACAGGCGGGGGCCCCCTCAATGAGCAGTTCTTC. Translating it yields CASTGGGPLNEQFF.

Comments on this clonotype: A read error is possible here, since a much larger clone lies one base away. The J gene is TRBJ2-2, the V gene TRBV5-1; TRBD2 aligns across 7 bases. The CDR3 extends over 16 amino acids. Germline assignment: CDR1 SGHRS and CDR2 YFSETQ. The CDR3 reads CASSDTGLLNTGELVF. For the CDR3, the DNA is TGCGCCAGCAGCGACACGGGACTACTCAACACCGGGGAGCTGGTTTTT.

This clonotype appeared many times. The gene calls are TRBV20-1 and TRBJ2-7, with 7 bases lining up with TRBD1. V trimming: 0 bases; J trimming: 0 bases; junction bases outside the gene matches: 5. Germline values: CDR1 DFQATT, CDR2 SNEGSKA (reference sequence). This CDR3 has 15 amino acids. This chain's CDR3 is CSARDLRDSSYEQYF. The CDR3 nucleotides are TGCAGTGCTAGAGATCTTCGGGACAGCTCCTACGAGCAGTACTTC.

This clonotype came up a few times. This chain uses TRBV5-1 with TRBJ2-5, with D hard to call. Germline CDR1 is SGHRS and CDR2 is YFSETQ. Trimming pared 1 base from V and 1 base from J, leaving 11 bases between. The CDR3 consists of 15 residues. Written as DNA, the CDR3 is TGCGCCAGCAGCTTGCTGTCGACCCCCCAAGAGACCCAGTACTTC. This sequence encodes CASSLLSTPQETQYF.

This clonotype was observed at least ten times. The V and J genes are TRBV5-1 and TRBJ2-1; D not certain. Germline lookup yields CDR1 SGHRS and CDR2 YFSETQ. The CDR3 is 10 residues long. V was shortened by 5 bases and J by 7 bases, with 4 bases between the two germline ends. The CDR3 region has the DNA TGCGCCAGCAGGTCTAATGAGCAGTTCTTC. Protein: CASRSNEQFF.

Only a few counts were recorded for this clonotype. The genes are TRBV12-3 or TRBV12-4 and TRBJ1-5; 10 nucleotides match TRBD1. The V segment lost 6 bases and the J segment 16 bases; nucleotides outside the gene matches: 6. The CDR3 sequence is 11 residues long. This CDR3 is CASSGGTGDHF. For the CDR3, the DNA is TGTGCCAGCAGCGGCGGGACAGGGGACCATTTT.

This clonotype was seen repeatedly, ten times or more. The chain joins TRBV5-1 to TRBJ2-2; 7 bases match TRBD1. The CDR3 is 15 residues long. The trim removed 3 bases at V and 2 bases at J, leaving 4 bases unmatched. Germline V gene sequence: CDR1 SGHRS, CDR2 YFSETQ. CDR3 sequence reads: CASSYDRANTGELFF. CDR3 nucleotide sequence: TGCGCCAGCAGCTACGACAGGGCCAACACCGGGGAGCTGTTTTTT.

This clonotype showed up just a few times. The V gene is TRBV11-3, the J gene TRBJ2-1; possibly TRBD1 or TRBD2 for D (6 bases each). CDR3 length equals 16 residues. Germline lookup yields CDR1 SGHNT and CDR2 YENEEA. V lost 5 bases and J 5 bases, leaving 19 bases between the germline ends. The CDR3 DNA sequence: TGTGCCAGCAGCCGAGGTGGGGGGCAGTATAACAATGAGCAGTTCTTC. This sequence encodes CASSRGGGQYNNEQFF. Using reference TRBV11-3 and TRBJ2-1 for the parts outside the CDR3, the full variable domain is EAGVVQSPRYKIIEKKQPVAFWCNPISGHNTLYWYLQNLGQGPELLIRYENEEAVDDSQLPKDRFSAERLKGVDSTLKIQPAELGDSAVYLCASSRGGGQYNNEQFFGPGTRLTVL.

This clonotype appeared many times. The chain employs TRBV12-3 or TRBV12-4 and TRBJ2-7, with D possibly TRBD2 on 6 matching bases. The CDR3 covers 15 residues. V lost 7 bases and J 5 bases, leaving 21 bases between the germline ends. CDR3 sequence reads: CASKIYYGQRDEQYF. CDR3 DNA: TGTGCCAGCAAAATATATTATGGGCAGCGGGACGAGCAGTACTTC.

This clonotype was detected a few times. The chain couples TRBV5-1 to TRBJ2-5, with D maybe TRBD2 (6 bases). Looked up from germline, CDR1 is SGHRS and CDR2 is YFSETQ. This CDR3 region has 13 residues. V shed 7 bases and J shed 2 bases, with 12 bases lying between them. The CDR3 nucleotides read TGCGCCAGCGGAGCGGGCGAACAAGAGACCCAGTACTTC. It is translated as CASGAGEQETQYF.

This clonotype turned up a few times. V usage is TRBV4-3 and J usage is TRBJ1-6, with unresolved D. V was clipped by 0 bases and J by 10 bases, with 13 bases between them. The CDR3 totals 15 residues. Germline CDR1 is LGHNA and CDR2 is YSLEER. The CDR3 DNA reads TGCGCCAGCAGCCAAGATGAGAGCTCAGCGTCACCCCTCCACTTT. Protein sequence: CASSQDESSASPLHF.

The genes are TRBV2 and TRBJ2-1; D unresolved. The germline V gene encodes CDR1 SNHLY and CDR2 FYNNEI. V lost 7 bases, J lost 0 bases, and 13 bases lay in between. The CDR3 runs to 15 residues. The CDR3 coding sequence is TGTGCCAGCACGGGCACATCCAGCTCCTACAATGAGCAGTTCTTC. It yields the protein CASTGTSSSYNEQFF.

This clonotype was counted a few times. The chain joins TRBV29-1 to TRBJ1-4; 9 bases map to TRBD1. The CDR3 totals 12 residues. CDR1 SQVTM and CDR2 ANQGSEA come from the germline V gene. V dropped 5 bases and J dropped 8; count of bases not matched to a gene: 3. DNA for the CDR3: TGCAGCGTTTACGGACAGGGGGAAAAACTGTTTTTT. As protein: CSVYGQGEKLFF.

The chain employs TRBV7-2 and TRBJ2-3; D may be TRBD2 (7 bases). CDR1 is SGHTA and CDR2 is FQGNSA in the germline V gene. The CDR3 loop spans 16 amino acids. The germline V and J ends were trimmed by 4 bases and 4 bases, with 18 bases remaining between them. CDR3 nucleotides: TGTGCCAGCAGCTCTAGTGCGGGGGCCCGGGCAGATACGCAGTATTTT. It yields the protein CASSSSAGARADTQYF.

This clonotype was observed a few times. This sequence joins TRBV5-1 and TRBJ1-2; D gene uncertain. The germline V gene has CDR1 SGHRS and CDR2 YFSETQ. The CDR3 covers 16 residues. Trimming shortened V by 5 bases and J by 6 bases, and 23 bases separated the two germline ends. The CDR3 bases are TGCGCCAGCAGTAGGGTTGCCGAGGGTATCCCGGATGGCTACACCTTC. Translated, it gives CASSRVAEGIPDGYTF.